Below are 27 T cell receptor beta chains sequenced from a single sample in a study of regulatory T cells in long-lasting Graves disease. Through Arm-PCR of CDR3 regions and iRepertoire HTBI primers, TCR beta libraries were built. TCRdb independently ran MiXCR on the multiplex PCR reads; one entry per CDR3 protein. The sample holds roughly 400,000 distinct CDR3 sequences, under 25% seen once. Time point: persistent/refractory GD, antithyroid drugs over 5 years with positive TRAb. PBMC RNA served as the TCR library source. The material was peripheral blood mononuclear cells (PBMCs), obtained when the disease was refractory, from a patient treated with antithyroid drugs. The receptor set was obtained from a female donor with Graves disease.

A few counts support this clonotype. V usage is TRBV7-9 and J usage is TRBJ2-7; D is possibly TRBD2 (6 bases). Germline V gives CDR1 SEHNR, CDR2 FQNEAQ (reference sequence). This CDR3 region has 16 residues. V dropped 2 bases and J dropped 0 bases, with 14 bases sitting between them. CDR3: CASSLLVRGTSYEQYF. DNA of the CDR3: TGTGCCAGCAGCTTATTGGTACGCGGGACCTCCTACGAGCAGTACTTC.

This clonotype has just a few counts. The J gene is TRBJ1-1, the V gene TRBV10-2, with D uncertain. CDR3 length equals 14 residues. V was pared by 2 bases and J by 0 bases, with 7 bases between. Germline-derived CDR1 and CDR2 are WSHSY and SAAADI. The CDR3, as DNA: TGCGCCAGCAGTGAGAGCGCTATGAACACTGAAGCTTTCTTT. It yields the protein CASSESAMNTEAFF.

There are a few counts of this clonotype. The rearrangement joins TRBV7-6 to TRBJ1-1; a possible D gene is TRBD1 (6 bases). CDR3 size: 11 residues. Germline V gene sequence: CDR1 SGHVS, CDR2 FNYEAQ. Between the trimmed V and J ends, which lost 6 bases and 8 bases, there was a span of 10 bases. In DNA, the CDR3 is TGTGCCAGCAGAAGCGGACAGGAAGCTTTCTTT. It specifies CASRSGQEAFF.

The chain recombines TRBV24-1 with TRBJ1-5; no clear D. V lost 7 bases and J lost 4, with 16 bases in between. The CDR3 extends over 15 amino acids. Germline V gives CDR1 KGHDR, CDR2 SFDVKD. The CDR3 region is CATREGTSGNQPQHF. The CDR3 bases are TGTGCCACCAGAGAGGGAACTAGCGGGAATCAGCCCCAGCATTTT.

This clonotype appeared many times. The J gene is TRBJ2-7, the V gene TRBV7-2; TRBD2 matches at 16 bases. V trimming: 5 bases; J trimming: 0 bases; junction bases outside the gene matches: 13. Germline CDR1 SGHTA, CDR2 FQGNSA. This CDR3 comprises 20 residues. As DNA, the CDR3 is TGTGCCAGCAGCCCTTGGGGTGGGACTAGCGGGAGGGCTATCTCCTACGAGCAGTACTTC. As protein: CASSPWGGTSGRAISYEQYF.

In DNA form, the CDR3 reads TGTGCCAGCAGTTTACTAGCGGAGACCACAGATACGCAGTATTTT. Amino acid sequence: CASSLLAETTDTQYF. The J gene is TRBJ2-3, the V gene TRBV27; 7 bases agree with TRBD2. The trim removed 2 bases at V and 2 bases at J, leaving 4 bases unmatched. The CDR3 extends over 15 amino acids. Germline V gives CDR1 MNHEY, CDR2 SMNVEV (reference sequence).

The DNA of the CDR3 is TGTGCCTGGAGAAACAGCGGGGGATCGGGCGAGCAGTACTTC. Translating it yields CAWRNSGGSGEQYF. The chain links TRBV30 to TRBJ2-7; 8 nucleotides match TRBD2. CDR1 is GTSNPN, CDR2 SVGIG, per germline (reference sequence). This CDR3 is 14 amino acids long. The ends lost 3 bases at V and 6 bases at J; junction bases unmatched: 10.

The table lists this clonotype with many counts. The genes are TRBV28 and TRBJ1-5; D is possibly TRBD1 (6 bases). CDR3 size: 14 residues. V lost 5 bases to trimming and J lost 7 bases, with 15 bases between them. Germline CDR1 is MDHEN and CDR2 is SYDVKM. The CDR3 region has the DNA TGTGCCAGCAGTGCGGGGGCCTGGGCCCAGCCCCAGCATTTT. Translated, it gives CASSAGAWAQPQHF.

Remarks on this clonotype: This may stem from a read error, because a much larger clone lies one nucleotide away. V is TRBV28 and J is TRBJ2-6; TRBD2 matches at 8 bases. The CDR3 contains 16 residues. V lost 6 bases to trimming and J lost 4 bases; unmatched junction nucleotides: 8. Germline CDR1 MDHEN, CDR2 SYDVKM. The CDR3 reads CASRPGGSAGANVLTF. CDR3 coding DNA: TGTGCCAGCAGACCGGGGGGGTCCGCCGGGGCCAACGTCCTGACTTTC.

V gene TRBV4-1 combines with J gene TRBJ1-2; tentative D call: TRBD1 (6 bases). With 1 base removed from V and 3 bases from J, the gap between germline ends came to 18 bases. This CDR3 comprises 17 residues. Germline V gives CDR1 MGHRA, CDR2 YSYEKL. CDR3: CASSQGMGGLFDYGYTF. The CDR3 DNA reads TGCGCCAGCAGCCAAGGGATGGGGGGCCTATTTGACTATGGCTACACCTTC.

This clonotype was seen ten or more times. The CDR3 DNA sequence: TGTGCCAGCAGCCTGTTAGGTTCTGGGGCCAACGTCCTGACTTTC. This codes for CASSLLGSGANVLTF. The V gene is TRBV28, the J gene TRBJ2-6; D call uncertain. The germline V and J ends were trimmed by 6 bases and 1 base, with 10 bases remaining between them. Germline values: CDR1 MDHEN, CDR2 SYDVKM. The CDR3 is 15 amino acids.

This clonotype was seen repeatedly, ten times or more. The chain employs TRBV7-9 and TRBJ1-5; the D gene is possibly TRBD1 (6 bases). The germline V gene encodes CDR1 SEHNR and CDR2 FQNEAQ (reference sequence). The V gene lost 1 base and the J gene lost 7 bases, with 11 bases spanning the gap. This CDR3 comprises 14 residues. CDR3 nucleotides: TGTGCCAGCAGCTTAGGCAGGGGCGGACAGCCCCAGCATTTT. Its translation: CASSLGRGGQPQHF. Filled out from reference TRBV7-9 and TRBJ1-5, the complete variable domain reads DTGVSQNPRHKITKRGQNVTFRCDPISEHNRLYWYRQTLGQGPEFLTYFQNEAQLEKSRLLSDRFSAERPKGSFSTLEIQRTEQGDSAMYLCASSLGRGGQPQHFGDGTRLSIL.

To note about this clonotype: Possible read error: a much larger clone is one base away. V and J are TRBV2 and TRBJ2-2, with 10 bases lining up with TRBD1. The germline V gene has CDR1 SNHLY and CDR2 FYNNEI. This CDR3 has 14 amino acids. The CDR3 here is CASRGQGNTGKLFF. DNA of the CDR3: TGTGCCAGCAGGGGACAGGGGAACACCGGGAAGCTGTTTTTT.

The V gene is TRBV14, the J gene TRBJ1-6, with D maybe TRBD1 (6 bases). Between the trimmed V and J ends, which lost 4 bases and 8 bases, there was a span of 12 bases. CDR1 and CDR2 (germline): SGHDN, FVKESK. This CDR3 has 14 residues. In DNA form, the CDR3 reads TGTGCCAGCAGCCTACAGGGTTTCGATTCACCCCTCCACTTT. Its translation: CASSLQGFDSPLHF. The full variable domain, its missing parts supplied by reference TRBV14 and TRBJ1-6, is EAGVTQFPSHSVIEKGQTVTLRCDPISGHDNLYWYRRVMGKEIKFLLHFVKESKQDESGMPNNRFLAERTGGTYSTLKVQPAELEDSGVYFCASSLQGFDSPLHFGNGTRLTVT.

This clonotype was detected only a few times. This chain links TRBV7-2 with TRBJ2-7, with 7 bases lining up with TRBD2. Per the germline V gene, CDR1 is SGHTA and CDR2 is FQGNSA. The CDR3 length is 14 residues. Trimming cost V 2 bases and J 2 bases; bases outside gene matches: 3. The CDR3 is CASSLMSGAYEQYF. In DNA form, the CDR3 reads TGTGCCAGCAGCTTAATGAGCGGGGCCTACGAGCAGTACTTC.

This clonotype has ten or more counts. The chain has TRBV2 and TRBJ1-2, with D tentatively TRBD1 (5 bases). Germline CDR1 reads SNHLY; CDR2 reads FYNNEI. V gave up 6 bases and J gave up 2 bases, with 31 bases separating them. The CDR3 is 20 residues long. CDR3 sequence: CASRPNGAQGTRIANYGYTF. In DNA form, the CDR3 reads TGTGCCAGCAGACCAAACGGGGCTCAGGGTACAAGAATTGCGAACTATGGCTACACCTTC.

The V call is TRBV13, the J call TRBJ2-2; 9 nucleotides line up with TRBD1. The CDR3 extends over 17 amino acids. Germline V lookup: CDR1 PRHDT, CDR2 FYEKMQ (reference sequence). V trimming: 3 bases; J trimming: 3 bases; junction bases outside the gene matches: 8. DNA of the CDR3: TGTGCCAGCAGCTTCCCGGACAGGGGCCCGGACACCGGGGAGCTGTTTTTT. Translation gives CASSFPDRGPDTGELFF.

This clonotype was recorded at least ten times. The chain employs TRBV7-9 and TRBJ1-4; 7 bases fit TRBD1. This CDR3 is built from 18 residues. CDR1 SEHNR and CDR2 FQNEAQ come from the germline V gene (reference sequence). Losses at the gene ends were 5 bases for V and 4 bases for J; bases not matched to a gene: 16. The CDR3 here is CASSLQVLGTAYNEKLFF. The CDR3, as DNA: TGTGCCAGCAGCCTCCAGGTCCTCGGGACAGCGTATAATGAAAAACTGTTTTTT. Looking up the rest from reference TRBV7-9 and TRBJ1-4 gives the full variable domain: DTGVSQNPRHKITKRGQNVTFRCDPISEHNRLYWYRQTLGQGPEFLTYFQNEAQLEKSRLLSDRFSAERPKGSFSTLEIQRTEQGDSAMYLCASSLQVLGTAYNEKLFFGSGTQLSVL.

The table lists this clonotype with a few counts. This rearrangement joins TRBV2 to TRBJ2-5; 8 bases match TRBD2. The germline V gene has CDR1 SNHLY and CDR2 FYNNEI. Germline trimming cut 6 bases from V and 4 bases from J; bases unmatched to any gene: 10. The CDR3 covers 15 residues. Written as DNA, the CDR3 is TGTGCCAGCAGCCGACGGGAGGGCCTGGGAGAGACCCAGTACTTC. This gives the protein CASSRREGLGETQYF.

The table lists this clonotype with many counts. J is TRBJ2-7 and V is TRBV3-1, with D unresolved. V was cut by 0 bases and J by 1 base, with 7 bases left in between. There are 14 residues in the CDR3. The germline V gene encodes CDR1 LGHDT and CDR2 YNNKEL (reference sequence). The CDR3 DNA sequence: TGTGCCAGCAGCCAAGAAGCCGGATCCTACGAGCAGTACTTC. This translates into CASSQEAGSYEQYF.

This clonotype turned up a few times. V is TRBV7-2 and J is TRBJ2-3; D is ambiguous. The length of the CDR3 is 14 residues. V gave up 1 base and J gave up 0 bases, with 5 bases separating them. Germline V CDR1 and CDR2: SGHTA, FQGNSA. The CDR3 coding sequence is TGTGCCAGCAGCTTAGAACTGAGCACAGATACGCAGTATTTT. This gives the protein CASSLELSTDTQYF.

This sequence joins TRBV18 and TRBJ1-2, with D hard to call. Between the trimmed V and J ends, which lost 0 bases and 2 bases, there was a span of 10 bases. Germline CDR1 is KGHSH and CDR2 is LQKENI. CDR3 size: 15 residues. The CDR3 reads CASSPPSKPNYGYTF. In nucleotides, the CDR3 is TGTGCCAGCTCACCACCGTCCAAACCAAACTATGGCTACACCTTC. Drawing the rest from reference TRBV18 and TRBJ1-2, the complete variable domain is NAGVMQNPRHLVRRRGQEARLRCSPMKGHSHVYWYRQLPEEGLKFMVYLQKENIIDESGMPKERFSAEFPKEGPSILRIQQVVRGDSAAYFCASSPPSKPNYGYTFGSGTRLTVV.

This clonotype was seen many times. The genes are TRBV7-2 and TRBJ2-2; D is possibly TRBD1 (6 bases). Germline V lookup: CDR1 SGHTA, CDR2 FQGNSA. The CDR3 sequence is 16 residues long. V lost 1 base and J lost 0, with 9 bases in between. This CDR3 is CASSLDPGANTGELFF. CDR3 coding DNA: TGTGCCAGCAGCTTAGACCCAGGGGCGAACACCGGGGAGCTGTTTTTT.

This clonotype was seen repeatedly, ten times or more. The chain couples TRBV12-3 or TRBV12-4 to TRBJ1-5; D ambiguous. V was pared by 1 base and J by 0 bases, with 7 bases between. The CDR3 length is 15 residues. CDR3 loop: CASSLGANSNQPQHF. The DNA of the CDR3 is TGTGCCAGCAGTTTAGGGGCAAATAGCAATCAGCCCCAGCATTTT.

Comments on this clonotype: Given a much more abundant clone one base away, this may be a read error. The chain employs TRBV6-1 and TRBJ1-1; D gene ambiguous. The germline V gene encodes CDR1 MNHNS and CDR2 SASEGT. This CDR3 contains 15 residues. The CDR3 DNA reads as TGTCCCAGCAGCCAGACCCGACACTTGAACACTGAAGCTTTCTTT. Translating it yields CPSSQTRHLNTEAFF.

This chain links TRBV20-1 with TRBJ2-7, with D uncertain. The CDR3 length is 13 residues. The germline V and J ends were trimmed by 8 bases and 2 bases, with 16 bases remaining between them. Germline CDR1 and CDR2: DFQATT and SNEGSKA (reference sequence). The CDR3 region is CSPDLGQTYEQYF. Written as DNA, the CDR3 is TGCAGTCCCGATTTAGGGCAGACCTACGAGCAGTACTTC.

This clonotype was picked up a small number of times. CDR3 sequence: CASSFGSGSKNEQFF. CDR3 sequence (DNA): TGCGCCAGCAGCTTTGGAAGCGGGAGTAAGAATGAGCAGTTCTTC. V gene TRBV5-1 combines with J gene TRBJ2-5, with 8 bases identical to TRBD2. The J call may be incorrect, as the DNA end agrees better with TRBJ2-1. This CDR3 comprises 15 residues. Germline V gives CDR1 SGHRS, CDR2 YFSETQ.